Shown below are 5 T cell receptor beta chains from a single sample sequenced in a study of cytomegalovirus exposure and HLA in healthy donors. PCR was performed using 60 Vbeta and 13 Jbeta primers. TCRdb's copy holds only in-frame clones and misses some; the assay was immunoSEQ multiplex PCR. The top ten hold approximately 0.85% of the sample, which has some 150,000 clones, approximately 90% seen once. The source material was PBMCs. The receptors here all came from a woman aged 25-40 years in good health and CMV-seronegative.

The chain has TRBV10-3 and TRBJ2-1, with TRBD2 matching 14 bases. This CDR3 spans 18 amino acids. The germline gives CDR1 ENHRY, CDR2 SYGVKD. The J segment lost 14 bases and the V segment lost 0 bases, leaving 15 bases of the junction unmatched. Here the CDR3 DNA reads TGTGCCATCAGTGAGTCCATCCTAGGACTAGCGGGAGGAGCTTCCGAGTTCTTC. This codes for CAISESILGLAGGASEFF.

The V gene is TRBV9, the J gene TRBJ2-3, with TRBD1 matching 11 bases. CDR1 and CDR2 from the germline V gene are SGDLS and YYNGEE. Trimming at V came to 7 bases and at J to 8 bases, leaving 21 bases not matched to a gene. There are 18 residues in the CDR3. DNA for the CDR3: TGTGCCAGCGGAGGGGGACAGGGGGGAACTGGCGGGACTACTACGCAGTATTTT. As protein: CASGGGQGGTGGTTTQYF.

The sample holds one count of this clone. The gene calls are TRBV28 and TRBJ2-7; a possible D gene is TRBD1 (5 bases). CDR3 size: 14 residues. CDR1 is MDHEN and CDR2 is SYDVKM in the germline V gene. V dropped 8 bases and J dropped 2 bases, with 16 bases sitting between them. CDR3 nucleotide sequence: TGTGCCAGCTTACAGGCTTCGCTTACCTACGAGCAGTACTTC. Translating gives CASLQASLTYEQYF.

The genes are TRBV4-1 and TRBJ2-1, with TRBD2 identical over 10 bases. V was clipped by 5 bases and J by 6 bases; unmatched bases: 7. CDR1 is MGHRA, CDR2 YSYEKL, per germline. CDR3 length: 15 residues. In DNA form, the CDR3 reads TGCGCCAGCAGCTCCTGGACTAGCGGCTTCAATGAGCAGTTCTTC. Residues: CASSSWTSGFNEQFF.

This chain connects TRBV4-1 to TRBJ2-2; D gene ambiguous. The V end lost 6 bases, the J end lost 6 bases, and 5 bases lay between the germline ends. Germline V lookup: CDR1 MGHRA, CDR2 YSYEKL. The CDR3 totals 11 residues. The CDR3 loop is CASRLAGELFF. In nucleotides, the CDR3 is TGCGCCAGCAGACTCGCCGGGGAGCTGTTTTTT.